These T cell receptor beta chains were read from a single sample in a study of identical twins. TCRdb ran MiXCR on the 5' RACE reads and lists one entry per CDR3 protein. The table lists 450,000 or so distinct CDR3 sequences, more than 13% of them singletons. The same specimen was also included in a second study, on yellow fever vaccine responses in identical twins.

The sequenced sample was CD4+ T cells sorted from blood. The receptor set was obtained from a woman aged 18-29 years in good health. Both conserved end residues are part of each CDR3. The D gene is left open where the match is weak. Only some rows state a clone size, as once, few, many or a class for expanded clones.

TGCAGCGTTGAGGATCCGGGACTAGCGGGGGGGCCGATAACCGGGGAGCTGTTTTTT | CSVEDPGLAGGPITGELFF | NA | TRBV29-1 | TRBD2 | TRBJ2-2
TGCAGTGCTAGTAAGGGAGGTAGGCTAGATACGCAGTATTTT | CSASKGGRLDTQYF | few | TRBV20-1 | NA | TRBJ2-3
TGCGCCAGCAGTTATACCGGGACTAGCGGATCGAACACCGGGGAGCTGTTTTTT | CASSYTGTSGSNTGELFF | few | TRBV10-2 | TRBD2 | TRBJ2-2
TGTGCCATCAACCAGGGGGCCTCGGGCACCGGGGAGCTGTTTTTT | CAINQGASGTGELFF | NA | TRBV10-3 | TRBD1 | TRBJ2-2
TGTGCCAGCAGCAATAGGGTTCTACTGCCAAACCTAGCCAAAAACATTCAGTACTTC | CASSNRVLLPNLAKNIQYF | few | TRBV7-8 | NA | TRBJ2-4
TGCGCCAGCAGCCAAGATGATCCTAGCGGGGGGGCCGTGGGGGCCAACGTCCTGACTTTC | CASSQDDPSGGAVGANVLTF | NA | TRBV4-1 | TRBD2 | TRBJ2-6
TGTGCCAGCAGTTACGGCTTAGGAGGGAGAGATACGCAGTATTTT | CASSYGLGGRDTQYF | NA | TRBV6-2/TRBV6-3 | NA | TRBJ2-3
TGCAGCGCCTCGGACAACCTAAACACAGATACGCAGTATTTT | CSASDNLNTDTQYF | few | TRBV29-1 | NA | TRBJ2-3
TGTGCCCGTCAGAGAGCGGGGAGCTCCTACAATGAGCAGTTCTTC | CARQRAGSSYNEQFF | NA | TRBV2 | TRBD2 | TRBJ2-1
TGTGCCAGCAGTTTAGGTACGGACAGTAAGGCGAAAAACATTCAGTACTTC | CASSLGTDSKAKNIQYF | NA | TRBV12-3/TRBV12-4 | NA | TRBJ2-4
TGCGCCAGCAGCTTGGCCCCAGCACCTTCCTACGAGCAGTACTTC | CASSLAPAPSYEQYF | few | TRBV5-1 | NA | TRBJ2-7
TGTGCCAGCAGTAGGGCTCAAACAGGGGGCGCTGGCTACACCTTC | CASSRAQTGGAGYTF | once | TRBV7-2 | TRBD1 | TRBJ1-2
TGTGCCAGCAGTTTTATGGGACAGGGGTACAATGAGCAGTTCTTC | CASSFMGQGYNEQFF | few | TRBV12-3/TRBV12-4 | TRBD1 | TRBJ2-1
TGTGCCAGCAGCTTCTTTAGCGGGAGTACCGAGACCCAGTACTTC | CASSFFSGSTETQYF | few | TRBV7-9 | TRBD2 | TRBJ2-5
TGCGCCAGCAGCCTCCTCGTAGCGGGGTTCTCCACCGGGGAGCTGTTTTTT | CASSLLVAGFSTGELFF | NA | TRBV4-1 | TRBD2 | TRBJ2-2
TGTGCCAGCAGTTTATTCCCGGGGAGCGGGAGGTACGAGCAGTACTTC | CASSLFPGSGRYEQYF | NA | TRBV27 | TRBD2 | TRBJ2-7
TGTGCCTACAGTGGGGGTTTAAGCCCCCCCTACGAGCAGTACTTC | CAYSGGLSPPYEQYF | few | TRBV7-9 | NA | TRBJ2-7
TGTGCCACCCCTGGGACAGGGGAGACGGATACGCAGTATTTT | CATPGTGETDTQYF | many | TRBV24-1 | TRBD1 | TRBJ2-3
TGCAGCGGGATGGACTCAAACTATGGCTACACCTTC | CSGMDSNYGYTF | many | TRBV29-1 | NA | TRBJ1-2
TGTGCCAGCAGTTTAACAGGGGGCTCTGGAAACACCATATATTTT | CASSLTGGSGNTIYF | many | TRBV12-3/TRBV12-4 | TRBD1 | TRBJ1-3
TGCGCCAGCAGCTCAAGGACAGACACAGATACGCAGTATTTT | CASSSRTDTDTQYF | many | TRBV5-1 | NA | TRBJ2-3
TGTGCCAGCAGTTTATTAGCGGGGGCGTGGGAGCAGTACTTC | CASSLLAGAWEQYF | NA | TRBV27 | TRBD2 | TRBJ2-7
TGTGCCAGCAGTCCATACCTCCTTTTTAGCGGGAGAGGCAATGAGCAGTTCTTC | CASSPYLLFSGRGNEQFF | many | TRBV27 | TRBD2 | TRBJ2-1
TGTGCCAGCAGCCACAGATTACCTACTACAGATACGCAGTATTTT | CASSHRLPTTDTQYF | many | TRBV14 | NA | TRBJ2-3
TGTGCCAGCAGTGCAGCAGGGCCGGATGCCGAGCAGTACTTC | CASSAAGPDAEQYF | NA | TRBV6-1 | NA | TRBJ2-7
TGTGCCAGCAGCTTAGGACTCCCGTTCGGCGAGCAGTACTTC | CASSLGLPFGEQYF | many | TRBV7-6 | NA | TRBJ2-7
TGTGCCAGCAGCCCTAAAGTTTGGGTTACCTACGAGCAGTACTTC | CASSPKVWVTYEQYF | NA | TRBV11-3 | NA | TRBJ2-7
TGTGCCAGCACGCCAGTAGGGGGGGCCGGGGCAGATACGCAGTATTTT | CASTPVGGAGADTQYF | NA | TRBV7-2 | NA | TRBJ2-3
TGTGCCAGCAGCTTAGGGGGGCCCGGTAGGAACGAGCAGTACTTC | CASSLGGPGRNEQYF | NA | TRBV7-2 | NA | TRBJ2-7
TGCAGCGTTGGGGTCCCCGGGCCTGTCGAAGCTTTCTTT | CSVGVPGPVEAFF | NA | TRBV29-1 | NA | TRBJ1-1
TGTGCCAGCAGCGTAGTTTTGGGTAGTGACGTCGTCCCAGATACGCAGTATTTT | CASSVVLGSDVVPDTQYF | NA | TRBV9 | NA | TRBJ2-3
TGTGCCAGCTCACCGCTACAGGGGGGCACTGAAGCTTTCTTT | CASSPLQGGTEAFF | few | TRBV18 | TRBD1 | TRBJ1-1
TGCGCCAAACCTGCCCTAGGACTAGCGGGAGGGTCCCCCTCCTACAATGAGCAGTTCTTC | CAKPALGLAGGSPSYNEQFF | few | TRBV4-1 | TRBD2 | TRBJ2-1
TGTGCCAGCAGCAGCACGGACAGGTGGGCTTTCTTT | CASSSTDRWAFF | few | TRBV7-9 | TRBD1 | TRBJ1-1
TGTGCCAGCACCTCAAACGCGGGGCTAGCGGGAACAGATACGCAGTATTTT | CASTSNAGLAGTDTQYF | many | TRBV7-2 | TRBD2 | TRBJ2-3
TGTGCCAGCAACCGGGACAGGGGGACAGATACGCAGTATTTT | CASNRDRGTDTQYF | many | TRBV7-8 | TRBD1 | TRBJ2-3
TGCGCCAGCAGCTTTGGGACTCTCACCGAAGAGACCCAGTACTTC | CASSFGTLTEETQYF | few | TRBV5-1 | NA | TRBJ2-5
TGTGCCAGCTCACCTAGAAGGGGCGGCACAGATACGCAGTATTTT | CASSPRRGGTDTQYF | few | TRBV18 | NA | TRBJ2-3
TGTGCCAGCAGCCGCTGGGGACAGAAGAACACTGAAGCTTTCTTT | CASSRWGQKNTEAFF | NA | TRBV11-2 | TRBD1 | TRBJ1-1
TGTGCCAGCAGCCGGATCGGGGAGCTGTTTTTT | CASSRIGELFF | many | TRBV7-9 | NA | TRBJ2-2
TGCAGTGCTAGAGATCCGCTAGCGGGAAGACAAGAGACCCAGTACTTC | CSARDPLAGRQETQYF | NA | TRBV20-1 | TRBD2 | TRBJ2-5
TGTGCCAGCAGACTAGCGGGAGCCAATGAGCAGTTCTTC | CASRLAGANEQFF | few | TRBV6-2/TRBV6-3 | TRBD2 | TRBJ2-1
TGTGCCAGCAAGATTGCCGGGGGGGCCTATGAGCAGTTCTTC | CASKIAGGAYEQFF | NA | TRBV2 | TRBD2 | TRBJ2-1
TGTGCCATTTCACAGGGGGCCAAAAACATTCAGTACTTC | CAISQGAKNIQYF | NA | TRBV3-1 | TRBD1 | TRBJ2-4
TGTGCCAGCAGCCAATCAGCACAGGGGTTGTTCTACAATGAGCAGTTCTTC | CASSQSAQGLFYNEQFF | few | TRBV6-1 | TRBD1 | TRBJ2-1
TGCAGCGTTGAAACAGACCGGGAGACCCAGTACTTC | CSVETDRETQYF | NA | TRBV29-1 | NA | TRBJ2-5
TGTGCCAGCAGCGTAGGGGCGGGCTCCTACGAGCAGTACTTC | CASSVGAGSYEQYF | NA | TRBV9 | NA | TRBJ2-7
TGTGCCAGCAGCTTTACGGGTCCGGGAGGAGGAAAACTGTTTTTT | CASSFTGPGGGKLFF | NA | TRBV7-9 | NA | TRBJ1-4
TGCAGGACGAACACTGAAGCTTTCTTT | CRTNTEAFF | NA | TRBV20-1 | NA | TRBJ1-1
TGCAGTGCTAGTCGATCAGAGAACACCGGGGAGCTGTTTTTT | CSASRSENTGELFF | NA | TRBV20-1 | NA | TRBJ2-2
TGCAGCGTTGATGGGGCTGCACCCACTAGCACAGATACGCAGTATTTT | CSVDGAAPTSTDTQYF | few | TRBV29-1 | NA | TRBJ2-3
TGTGCCAGCAGCCAGGACAGGGTAATTTACACCGGGGAGCTGTTTTTT | CASSQDRVIYTGELFF | NA | TRBV11-2 | TRBD1 | TRBJ2-2
TGCGCCAGCAGCCAAGACGGGGGCGGGGAGCTGTTTTTT | CASSQDGGGELFF | NA | TRBV4-3 | NA | TRBJ2-2
TGTGCCAGCAGTCGACCCGGGGCTAACACAGATACGCAGTATTTT | CASSRPGANTDTQYF | NA | TRBV28 | NA | TRBJ2-3